Presented here are 8 T cell receptor beta chains from one specimen sequenced in a study of blood T cells in healthy people across ages (dated by TCRdb to the mid-2010s). The library was prepared using 5' RACE. Sequencing instrument: Illumina HiSeq 2500. A second about 7 to 11 cycle PCR used a sample-barcoded 5' primer and a J-beta primer mix. TCRdb cleaned the public reads at Q25 with fastp, built clones with MiXCR and kept in-frame beta chains. Every entry covers one CDR3 protein and lists the most common genes and DNA from its rows. This sample is represented by approximately 800,000 distinct CDR3 sequences; roughly 26% of them were singletons. Over 2.5% of the sample is held by the ten biggest clonotypes. This sample was also put to use in a study of T cells of mothers and their children.

The sample comprised blood. Source of these receptors: a boy aged 10-17 years in good health.

The chain is built from TRBV2 and TRBJ1-2, with 8 bases matching TRBD1. Germline V gene lookup returns CDR1 SNHLY and CDR2 FYNNEI. CDR3 size: 15 residues. After removal of 3 bases from V and 3 bases from J, the junction contained 6 bases not matched to a gene. Here the CDR3 reads CASSDAGTGYYGYTF. CDR3 in DNA: TGTGCCAGCAGTGACGCCGGGACAGGATACTATGGCTACACCTTC.

To note about this clonotype: Mismatch with germline at one junction end may stem from a read error. V gene TRBV20-1 combines with J gene TRBJ1-2, with D perhaps matching TRBD1 (6 bases). The CDR3 is 14 amino acids. The germline V gene encodes CDR1 DFQATT and CDR2 SNEGSKA (reference sequence). CDR3 amino acids: CSARDSGRGAGYTF. CDR3 nucleotide sequence: TGCAGTGCCAGAGATTCAGGGAGGGGGGCTGGCTACACCTTC.

This clonotype turned up a few times. The chain carries TRBV20-1 and TRBJ2-7, with TRBD1 matching 7 bases. The CDR3 has 16 amino acids. The V and J ends lost 3 bases and 0 bases, in that order; junction bases with no gene match: 11. CDR1 DFQATT and CDR2 SNEGSKA come from the germline V gene (reference sequence). CDR3 residues: CSARTPGQPSSYEQYF. The CDR3, as DNA: TGCAGTGCTAGGACCCCGGGACAGCCGAGCTCCTACGAGCAGTACTTC.

The chain employs TRBV3-1 and TRBJ2-7; no clear D. The CDR3 has 14 amino acids. V lost 3 bases and J 6 bases, leaving 15 bases between the germline ends. Per germline, CDR1 LGHDT and CDR2 YNNKEL (reference sequence). This CDR3 is CASSQVPGWGEQYF. The CDR3 bases are TGTGCCAGCAGCCAGGTTCCAGGTTGGGGCGAGCAGTACTTC.

This chain joins TRBV30 and TRBJ2-5; possibly TRBD1 or TRBD2 for D (5 bases each). Looked up from germline, CDR1 is GTSNPN and CDR2 is SVGIG (reference sequence). V was shortened by 7 bases and J by 7 bases, with 19 bases between the two germline ends. The CDR3 is made up of 13 amino acids. The CDR3 region is CASGTAAPGTQYF. For the CDR3, the DNA is TGTGCCTCTGGGACGGCGGCCCCAGGGACCCAGTACTTC.

V is TRBV28 and J is TRBJ1-5; 8 bases agree with TRBD1. V lost 6 bases and J lost 6; bases outside the gene matches: 7. The CDR3 has 14 amino acids. Germline CDR1 is MDHEN and CDR2 is SYDVKM. As DNA, the CDR3 is TGTGCCAGCAGAACCATCAGGGGGCCTCAGCCCCAGCATTTT. Amino acid sequence: CASRTIRGPQPQHF.

The chain links TRBV9 to TRBJ1-3, with a tentative D call TRBD1 (5 bases). CDR3 length: 16 residues. Trimming took off 3 bases at V and 4 bases at J, with 17 bases between the two ends. Germline V CDR1 and CDR2: SGDLS, YYNGEE. The CDR3 DNA sequence: TGTGCCAGCAGCGCCCGTGGGGGAGCAGGGGGAAACACCATATATTTT. Amino acids: CASSARGGAGGNTIYF. The variable domain in full, with the rest retrieved from reference TRBV9 and TRBJ1-3, is DSGVTQTPKHLITATGQRVTLRCSPRSGDLSVYWYQQSLDQGLQFLIQYYNGEERAKGNILERFSAQQFPDLHSELNLSSLELGDSALYFCASSARGGAGGNTIYFGEGSWLTVV.

V usage is TRBV7-9 and J usage is TRBJ2-3; TRBD1 might be the D (6 bases). Trimming shortened V by 3 bases and J by 2 bases, and 12 bases separated the two germline ends. Germline V gene data show CDR1 as SEHNR and CDR2 as FQNEAQ (reference sequence). The CDR3 sequence is 15 residues long. Written as DNA, the CDR3 is TGTGCCAGCAGCTTCCGGGACAAACCCACAGATACGCAGTATTTT. Translation: CASSFRDKPTDTQYF.